Described below is a single T cell receptor (beta chain) sequence and its context. This clonotype turned up a few times. Its antigen is still unknown. Base qualities are not provided; no much larger clone lies one nucleotide away. The data derive from a study of response to subunit inactivated influenza vaccine (dated by TCRdb to the late 2010s). Context from the whole study: Deep quantitative T cell receptor repertoire profiling was used in the study to track responses to a trivalent subunit inactivated influenza vaccine.

The library was produced with RT-PCR. These reads were obtained on an Illumina HiSeq 2500. TCRdb reanalyzed the raw reads on its own, using fastp at Q25 for trimming and MiXCR for clone calling, and kept in-frame beta chains. Each entry merges the rows of one CDR3 protein and shows their most common DNA and genes. The sample table holds about 480,000 distinct CDR3 sequences, of which roughly 13% were seen once. In total, the top ten clones hold roughly 13% of the sample. Taken with the paper, the label for time point translates to: 45 days after influenza vaccine administration. CDR3 length: 14 amino acids, cysteine to phenylalanine. CDR3 DNA is the only sequence kept; it has 42 bases, read in frame from the first base. The V and J ends are trimmed by 3 bases and 7 bases, leaving 13 bases between them. CDR1 and CDR2, looked up from the germline V gene (reference sequence), are DFQATT and SNEGSKA. Broader findings and caveats from the paper: The authors suggested that each seasonal influenza vaccination may recruit only a limited number of new T cells.

The clonotype comes from a man in his forties or fifties who received an inactivated influenza vaccine. Donor details come from another sample of the same person, matched by shared clones. The source material was PBMCs from blood, sampled roughly 47 days after vaccination. The rearrangement combines TRBV20-1 with TRBJ1-6; the D gene cannot be named for sure. At the DNA level, the sequence is TGCAGTGCTAGTGACCATGCTTGGAATTCACCCCTCCACTTT. This codes for CSASDHAWNSPLHF.